This entry is about one T cell receptor beta chain. Its antigen specificity is not known. These data belong to a study of monozygotic twins with inflammatory bowel disease (dated by TCRdb to between 2019 and 2020). With respect to the entire study: A total of 28 monozygotic twin pairs were included in the full study, comprising nine German pairs (four IBD-concordant, five IBD-discordant) and 19 IBD-discordant Danish pairs. The search for disease-associated traits relied mainly on comparing IBD patients with their genetically identical healthy co-twins within discordant pairs. Each individual had, on average, about 151 000 unique TCRalpha sequences and 181 000 unique TCRbeta sequences available for analysis. General conclusions and limits of the study: Measured by the inverse Simpson index, TCRbeta repertoire diversity was lower in IBD patients than in their healthy co-twins. No single strong signal or clonotype linked to IBD turned up in the results, so the idea that one exists was not supported. Repertoire similarity did not differ between concordant and discordant twins, possibly due to limited statistical power. Distinction between different T cell subtypes could not be achieved in the analysis. Fewer clonotypes were shared with other individuals by IBD patients than by healthy twins, most markedly in patients showing signs of disease activity. Because patients received different immunosuppressive treatments, the repertoires may have picked up extra background noise and variability between individuals.

Library preparation employed 5' RACE. Preparation of each TCR library used roughly 3.5 ug of total RNA. For each sample, cDNA synthesis with SMARTScribe reverse transcriptase was split into eight separate reactions. Unique molecular identifiers containing a 6-nucleotide sample barcode were introduced through template switching during cDNA synthesis. TCRalpha and TCRbeta cDNA was amplified by two nested PCRs of around 16 and 10 cycles, with bead purification after each PCR. Before amplification, cDNA was treated with uracil DNA-glycosylase and purified using the QIAquick PCR purification kit. The second PCR added Illumina TruSeq-compatible adapters along with sample-specific barcodes. Library quality and concentration were assessed using TapeStation and Qubit, and 5 to 6 ng of each library was pooled. Sequencing of the pooled libraries was done on an Illumina HiSeq2500 single-index Rapid Run using custom sequencing primers and 2 x 100 bp reads. The published analysis was carried out like this. MiGEC version 1.2.6 was used for UMI-based consensus assembly, which corrected PCR and sequencing errors. MiXCR version 2.1.1 was used to carry out V(D)J alignment, clonotype assembly and CDR3 extraction. Normalisation of gene usage, clonotype sharing and MAIT/NKT TCR abundance was achieved by analysing the top 1000, 10 000 and 20 000 clonotypes per sample. After downsampling to 27 000 UMIs, diversity was calculated as the inverse Simpson index using the vegan R package. Paired Mann-Whitney U tests on discordant twin pairs were used, with Benjamini-Hochberg multiple-testing correction. TCRdb reprocessed the reads into one record per CDR3 protein sequence, lacking DNA. The authors' filters were not applied to this entry. For this sample, the table gives approximately 330,000 distinct CDR3 sequences. The ten most abundant clones make up over 2% of the sample.

From each donor, a roughly 2.3 ml peripheral blood sample was collected into PAXgene tubes and stored at -80 degrees C. Total RNA was isolated from whole blood with the PAXgene blood miRNA kit on an automated QIAcube, without T cell sorting. Peripheral blood from monozygotic twin pairs who were concordant or discordant for inflammatory bowel disease underwent deep TCRalpha and TCRbeta repertoire profiling using unique molecular barcoding. For every twin pair, smoking habits were documented, and each individual was categorised as a current, former or never smoker. Sequenced input: blood. This TCR was recovered from a human donor with ulcerative colitis or Crohn's disease, or a healthy co-twin of an affected twin (not recorded which).

The CDR3 protein is CASSQDPGGSSTHYEQYF. The V and J genes are TRBV4-2 and TRBJ2-7. CDR1 LGHNA and CDR2 YNFKEQ were looked up in the germline V gene. From its cysteine to its phenylalanine, the CDR3 spans 18 amino acids. DNA is not on record.